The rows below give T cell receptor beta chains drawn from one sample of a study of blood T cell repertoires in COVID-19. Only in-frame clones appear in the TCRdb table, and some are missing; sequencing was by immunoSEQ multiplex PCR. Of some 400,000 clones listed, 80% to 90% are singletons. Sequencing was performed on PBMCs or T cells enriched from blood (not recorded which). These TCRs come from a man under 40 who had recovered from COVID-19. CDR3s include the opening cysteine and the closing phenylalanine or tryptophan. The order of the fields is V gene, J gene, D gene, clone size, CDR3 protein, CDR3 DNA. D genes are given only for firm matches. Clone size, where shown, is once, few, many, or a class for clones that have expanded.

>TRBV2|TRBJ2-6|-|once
CASIGPAGQAGANVLTF
TGTGCCAGCATAGGACCCGCGGGCCAGGCTGGGGCCAACGTCCTGACTTTC
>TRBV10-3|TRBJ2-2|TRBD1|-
CAIRRGQENTGELFF
TGTGCCATCAGGAGGGGACAGGAGAACACCGGGGAGCTGTTTTTT
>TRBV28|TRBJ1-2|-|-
CASSFTGSPGGYTF
TGTGCCAGCAGTTTTACAGGGTCCCCCGGGGGCTACACCTTC
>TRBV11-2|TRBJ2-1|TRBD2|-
CASSKTSAGEQFF
TGTGCCAGCAGTAAAACTAGCGCTGGCGAGCAGTTCTTC
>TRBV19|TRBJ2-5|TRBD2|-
CASGGGVQETQYF
TGTGCCAGCGGGGGGGGAGTACAAGAGACCCAGTACTTC
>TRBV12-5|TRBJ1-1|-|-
CASGSSRGTEAFF
TGTGCTAGTGGTTCGTCGCGAGGGACTGAAGCTTTCTTT
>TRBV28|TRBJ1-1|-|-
CATKQGVRTEAFF
TGTGCCACCAAACAGGGAGTCCGCACTGAAGCTTTCTTT
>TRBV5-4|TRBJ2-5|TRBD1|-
CASSSQGVEETQYF
TGTGCCAGCAGCTCACAGGGGGTGGAGGAGACCCAGTACTTC
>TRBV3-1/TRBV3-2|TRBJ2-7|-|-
CASSQGSGSYEQYF
TGTGCCAGCAGCCAAGGGTCGGGCTCCTACGAGCAGTACTTC
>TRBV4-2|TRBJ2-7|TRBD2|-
CASSQGRLAGTYEQYF
TGTGCCAGCAGCCAAGGGCGACTAGCGGGAACCTACGAGCAGTACTTC
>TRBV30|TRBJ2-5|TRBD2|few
CAWSVTAGGETQYF
TGTGCCTGGAGTGTAACAGCGGGAGGGGAGACCCAGTACTTC
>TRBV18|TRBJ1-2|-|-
CASSPGPTTGGYGYTF
TGTGCCAGCTCACCGGGCCCTACGACGGGAGGGTATGGCTACACCTTC
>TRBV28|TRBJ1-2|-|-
CASSLGGASIYGYTF
TGTGCCAGCAGCCTTGGAGGGGCCTCAATTTATGGCTACACCTTC
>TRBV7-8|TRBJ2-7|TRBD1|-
CASSLGQGMAYEQYF
TGTGCCAGCAGCTTAGGACAGGGGATGGCCTACGAGCAGTACTTC
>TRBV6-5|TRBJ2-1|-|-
CASSYLAEATNEQFF
TGTGCCAGCAGTTATTTGGCGGAAGCAACCAATGAGCAGTTCTTC
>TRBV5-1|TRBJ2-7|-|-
CASSLALSGLVSYEQYF
TGCGCCAGCAGCTTGGCCCTTAGCGGATTGGTCTCCTACGAGCAGTACTTC
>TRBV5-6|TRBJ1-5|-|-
CASSLAGGAGQPQHF
TGTGCCAGCAGCTTGGCCGGTGGGGCTGGTCAGCCCCAGCATTTT